What follows are 10 T cell receptor beta chains derived from one specimen sequenced in a study of T-cell memory formation after mild COVID-19. TCRdb recomputed calls from the 5' RACE reads with MiXCR, one row per CDR3 protein. This sample yields some 180,000 distinct CDR3 sequences, of which less than 20% are seen a single time; roughly 4.3% belongs to the top ten. Sequenced material: PBMCs or a T cell subset sorted from them (not recorded which). The source of these receptors is a man between 18 and 35 years old who had mild COVID-19 (a few samples of this study predate the infection). Cell type and time point are not known.

This chain connects TRBV29-1 to TRBJ2-1; D is possibly TRBD1 (5 bases). Germline-derived CDR1 and CDR2 are SQVTM and ANQGSEA. Trimming took off 7 bases at V and 2 bases at J, with 9 bases between the two ends. This CDR3 has 12 amino acids. The CDR3 reads CSARATYNEQFF. DNA of the CDR3: TGCAGCGCCAGGGCTACCTACAATGAGCAGTTCTTC.

This clonotype showed up just a few times. The chain uses TRBV7-9 and TRBJ1-5; the D is unclear. This CDR3 is built from 12 residues. Germline-derived CDR1 and CDR2 are SEHNR and FQNEAQ (reference sequence). The germline V and J ends were trimmed by 5 bases and 5 bases, with 7 bases remaining between them. CDR3 region: CASSRIDQPQHF. CDR3 nucleotide sequence: TGTGCCAGCAGCCGAATCGATCAGCCCCAGCATTTT.

As regards this clonotype: A much larger clonotype is one base distant, so this may be a read error. The chain couples TRBV7-3 to TRBJ2-2; D call uncertain. V shed 5 bases and J shed 5 bases, with 9 bases lying between them. Germline assignment: CDR1 SGHTA and CDR2 FQGTGA. This CDR3 comprises 13 residues. CDR3 nucleotide sequence: TGTGCCAGCAGCACCGGGTGGACCGGGGAGCTGTTTTTT. Translating it yields CASSTGWTGELFF.

In regard to this clonotype: The CDR3 ends on some other residue instead of the conserved phenylalanine or tryptophan, so this is likely a read error. The chain recombines TRBV7-2 with TRBJ2-1, with D possibly matching TRBD1 (6 bases). Trimming pared 4 bases from V and 8 bases from J, leaving 15 bases between. CDR1 SGHTA and CDR2 FQGNSA come from the germline V gene. The CDR3 runs to 14 residues. CDR3 nucleotide sequence: TGTGCCAGCAGCTCCTTCAGGGCAGGGGATGAGCAGTTCTTA. Translating it yields CASSSFRAGDEQFL.

The sample holds a few counts of this clonotype. The V gene is TRBV5-1, the J gene TRBJ2-3, with 7 bases lining up with TRBD2. The CDR3 loop spans 13 amino acids. Germline V CDR1 and CDR2: SGHRS, YFSETQ. V was pared by 7 bases and J by 6 bases, with 8 bases of the junction left unmatched. CDR3 in DNA: TGCGCCAGCCGGACTAGAAGTGCGGATACGCAGTATTTT. This codes for CASRTRSADTQYF.

This clonotype was picked up a small number of times. CDR3 nucleotides: TGTGCCAGCAGTTACGAGGCGGATACGCAGTATTTT. Translation: CASSYEADTQYF. The J gene is TRBJ2-3, the V gene TRBV6-6; D is unclear. Deletions cut 2 bases from V and 6 bases from J, with 6 bases between. CDR3 length: 12 amino acids. Per germline, CDR1 MNHNY and CDR2 SVGAGI (reference sequence).

The chain carries TRBV23-1 and TRBJ1-2, with D unresolved. TRBV23-1 is marked as an open reading frame, function uncertain. V shed 3 bases and J shed 9 bases, with 2 bases lying between them. The CDR3 extends over 9 amino acids. The CDR3 DNA reads as TGCGCCAGCAGTCAGAGCTACACCTTC. Translated, it gives CASSQSYTF.

The CDR3 reads CASSRRTGGLETQYF. In DNA, the CDR3 is TGTGCCAGCAGCCGACGGACAGGGGGCTTGGAGACCCAGTACTTC. The J gene is TRBJ2-5, the V gene TRBV7-2, with 11 bases that match TRBD1. CDR1 SGHTA and CDR2 FQGNSA come from the germline V gene. V lost 5 bases, J lost 5 bases, and 7 bases stayed unmatched. The CDR3 totals 15 residues.

This clonotype was detected many times. J is TRBJ2-5 and V is TRBV5-5; D uncertain. Trimming took off 0 bases at V and 7 bases at J, with 10 bases between the two ends. CDR1 is SGHKS, CDR2 YYEKEE, per germline (reference sequence). The CDR3 covers 13 residues. This CDR3 reads CASSLVEWVTQYF. CDR3 DNA sequence: TGTGCCAGCAGCTTGGTTGAGTGGGTGACCCAGTACTTC.

CDR3 DNA sequence: TGTGCCACCCGCCGGGGCATCAGCTCTGGGGCCAACGTCCTGACTTTC. Its protein is CATRRGISSGANVLTF. J is TRBJ2-6 and V is TRBV28, with D possibly called TRBD1 or TRBD2 (5 bases each). CDR1 and CDR2 (germline): MDHEN, SYDVKM. With 10 bases removed from V and 0 bases from J, the gap between germline ends came to 16 bases. This CDR3 comprises 16 residues.